This T cell receptor (beta chain) was captured in a study of identical twins. On this clonotype: Its specificity is not known.

V was trimmed by 6 bases and J by 4 bases, leaving 18 bases between them. Germline lookup yields CDR1 SGHAT and CDR2 FQNNGV. CDR3 length: 15 residues. General study findings and limits: When twins shared out-of-frame alpha sequences, those sequences had excess low generation probability. In cord blood, abundant beta clonotypes had fewer insertions; memory showed no trend.

The donor group consisted entirely of healthy Caucasians. A universal primer site arose from template switching, and cDNA bore unique molecular identifiers. TCRdb re-called the 5' RACE reads through MiXCR, storing one row per CDR3 protein. The sample holds some 240,000 distinct CDR3 sequences, over 9.5% seen once. The sequence was collected from a man between 45 and 60 years old in good health. The sample comprised memory T cells sorted from blood. The gene calls are TRBV11-2 and TRBJ2-5; D gene ambiguous. The CDR3 loop is CASSLGRPGGETQYF. CDR3 bases: TGTGCCAGCAGTCTGGGCAGGCCAGGTGGAGAGACCCAGTACTTC.